Below are 9 T cell receptor beta chains sequenced from a single sample in a study of identical twins. Via MiXCR, TCRdb re-called the 5' RACE reads, giving one row per CDR3 protein. Among roughly 240,000 distinct CDR3 sequences listed, roughly 7% were seen once. Another study also made use of these data, one on yellow fever vaccine responses in identical twins.

The material sequenced was memory (CD45RO+) T cells sorted from blood. The source is a woman aged 18-35 years in good health.

In its sample, this clonotype was seen a few times. This chain links TRBV7-9 with TRBJ2-7; D is possibly TRBD2 (6 bases). Trimming cost V 1 base and J 5 bases, with 18 bases left between them. There are 16 residues in the CDR3. Germline-derived CDR1 and CDR2 are SEHNR and FQNEAQ (reference sequence). In nucleotides, the CDR3 is TGTGCCAGCAGCTTAGTGTCCGGGAGTCCTTCCAACGAGCAGTACTTC. Its protein product is CASSLVSGSPSNEQYF.

This clonotype was detected a few times. The chain has TRBV2 and TRBJ1-1; weak D call: TRBD1 (6 bases). CDR1 and CDR2 (germline): SNHLY, FYNNEI. Trimming removed 3 bases from V and 1 base from J, with 12 bases in between. The CDR3 has 15 residues. In nucleotides, the CDR3 is TGTGCCAGCAGTGACGGTTGGGACACGAACACTGAAGCTTTCTTT. It encodes CASSDGWDTNTEAFF.

This clonotype has a count of ten or more. V is TRBV7-6 and J is TRBJ2-1; 12 nucleotides match TRBD2. Trimming took 5 bases from V and 15 from J; bases not matched to a gene: 5. The germline gives CDR1 SGHVS, CDR2 FNYEAQ. The CDR3 covers 12 residues. CDR3 in DNA: TGTGCCAGCAGCCCGACTAGCGGGAGACTGTTCTTC. It translates to CASSPTSGRLFF.

This clonotype was seen at least ten times. The chain combines TRBV10-1 with TRBJ2-1; 8 nucleotides line up with TRBD2. Per germline, CDR1 WNHNN and CDR2 SYGVQD (reference sequence). This CDR3 region has 16 residues. The ends lost 6 bases at V and 8 bases at J; junction bases unmatched: 15. The CDR3 bases are TGCGCCAGCAGCCCCATGGGGGGCGGGAGGTTTGATGAGCAGTTCTTC. Protein sequence: CASSPMGGGRFDEQFF.

The chain has TRBV20-1 and TRBJ2-7; TRBD1 matches at 7 bases. Losses at the gene ends were 5 bases for V and 6 bases for J; bases not matched to a gene: 10. The CDR3 loop spans 13 amino acids. The germline gives CDR1 DFQATT, CDR2 SNEGSKA (reference sequence). This CDR3 reads CSASVRGGGEQYF. As DNA, the CDR3 is TGCAGTGCTTCAGTGCGAGGGGGCGGCGAGCAGTACTTC.

The chain uses TRBV5-1 and TRBJ2-7; 7 bases are a match to TRBD1. CDR3 size: 13 residues. The V and J ends lost 4 bases and 4 bases, in that order; junction bases with no gene match: 5. Germline CDR1 reads SGHRS; CDR2 reads YFSETQ. CDR3 coding DNA: TGCGCCAGCAGCCCCGACAGGGAATACGAGCAGTACTTC. This gives the protein CASSPDREYEQYF.

The chain employs TRBV15 and TRBJ2-5; 7 nucleotides align to TRBD1. The V and J ends lost 0 bases and 4 bases, in that order; junction bases with no gene match: 5. CDR1 is LNHNV and CDR2 is YYDKDF in the germline V gene (reference sequence). This CDR3 region has 15 residues. The CDR3 protein is CATSREAGGAETQYF. Here the CDR3 DNA reads TGTGCCACCAGCAGAGAGGCAGGGGGAGCAGAGACCCAGTACTTC.

This clonotype was recorded a few times. This sequence joins TRBV2 and TRBJ1-5, with D maybe TRBD1 (5 bases). CDR1 and CDR2 (germline): SNHLY, FYNNEI. CDR3 length equals 11 residues. The V end lost 7 bases, the J end lost 9 bases, and 10 bases lay between the germline ends. The CDR3 nucleotides read TGTGCCAGCACTCGGGGGGGGCCCCAGCATTTT. Protein: CASTRGGPQHF.

The chain uses TRBV3-1 and TRBJ2-7; 9 bases are shared with TRBD2. Trimming at V came to 6 bases and at J to 4 bases, leaving 13 bases not matched to a gene. The CDR3 extends over 16 amino acids. Germline CDR1 and CDR2: LGHDT and YNNKEL (reference sequence). The chain's CDR3 is CASSEAGGIGGYEQYF. The CDR3 coding sequence is TGTGCCAGCAGTGAAGCGGGAGGCATAGGCGGGTACGAGCAGTACTTC.